Listed below are T cell receptor beta chains from one sample, sequenced in a study of T cells after somatic rescue of genetic block. Clones were sequenced by immunoSEQ multiplex PCR, and TCRdb holds only the in-frame ones, with some missing. This table holds about 10,000 clones, 74% found once. Sample: peripheral blood mononuclear cells (PBMCs). The receptors shown here come from a boy aged 5-17 years. The CDR3 runs from the conserved cysteine through the conserved F or W. The order of the fields is V gene, D gene, clone size, J gene, CDR3 length, CDR3 DNA, CDR3 protein. D genes are given only for firm matches. Not all rows give a size; the values are once, few, many and, for expanded clones, a class.

V: TRBV18; D: NA; size: NA; J: TRBJ1-6; length: 16; DNA: TGTGCCAGCTCACCCATTCCCCCACAGGGACCTTCACCCCTCCACTTT; CDR3: CASSPIPPQGPSPLHF
V: TRBV10-3; D: NA; size: NA; J: TRBJ1-2; length: 13; DNA: TGTGCCATCAGTGACTCGAGAGGCCCTGGCTACACCTTC; CDR3: CAISDSRGPGYTF
V: TRBV15; D: TRBD1; size: NA; J: TRBJ1-2; length: 16; DNA: TGTGCCACCAGCAGAGATCGGCAGACAGGGTTCTATGGCTACACCTTC; CDR3: CATSRDRQTGFYGYTF
V: TRBV19; D: NA; size: few; J: TRBJ1-1; length: 14; DNA: TGTGCCAGTATGAACTTGGGGACCTACACTGAAGCTTTCTTT; CDR3: CASMNLGTYTEAFF
V: TRBV7-4; D: NA; size: NA; J: TRBJ2-1; length: 16; DNA: TGTGCCAGCAGCTCGACCGGGACTCCCTCCTACAATGAGCAGTTCTTC; CDR3: CASSSTGTPSYNEQFF
V: TRBV5-1; D: NA; size: NA; J: TRBJ2-1; length: 15; DNA: TGCGCCAGCAGCTCCTTTGGGAGTAATGCCAATGAGCAGTTCTTC; CDR3: CASSSFGSNANEQFF
V: TRBV11-2; D: NA; size: once; J: TRBJ1-5; length: 13; DNA: TGTGCCAGCAGCTTTACCGGGAATCAGCCCCAGCATTTT; CDR3: CASSFTGNQPQHF
V: TRBV5-4; D: TRBD1; size: NA; J: TRBJ2-2; length: 14; DNA: TGTGCCAGCAGCCGGACAGGGAACACCGGGGAGCTGTTTTTT; CDR3: CASSRTGNTGELFF
V: TRBV2; D: NA; size: once; J: TRBJ1-4; length: 13; DNA: TGTGCCAGCAGTGACAGGGGTAGTGAAAAACTGTTTTTT; CDR3: CASSDRGSEKLFF
V: TRBV18; D: NA; size: NA; J: TRBJ2-7; length: 12; DNA: TGTGCCAGCTCTTTTGAGGACTACGAGCAGTACTTC; CDR3: CASSFEDYEQYF
V: TRBV5-1; D: NA; size: NA; J: TRBJ2-2; length: 16; DNA: TGCGCCAGCAGCTTGGTTTGGGTCTCGAACACCGGGGAGCTGTTTTTT; CDR3: CASSLVWVSNTGELFF
V: TRBV7-9; D: NA; size: NA; J: TRBJ2-7; length: 13; DNA: TGTGCCAGCAGCTTACCCCCCCTTTCCGAGCAGTACTTC; CDR3: CASSLPPLSEQYF
V: TRBV29-1; D: NA; size: NA; J: TRBJ2-7; length: 13; DNA: TGCAGCGTTGGGCGGCACAATGGCTACGAGCAGTACTTC; CDR3: CSVGRHNGYEQYF
V: TRBV9; D: NA; size: NA; J: TRBJ1-5; length: 10; DNA: TGTGCCAGCAACCCTTGGATGGCTCATTTT; CDR3: CASNPWMAHF
V: TRBV28; D: NA; size: few; J: TRBJ1-5; length: 15; DNA: TGTGCCAGCAGTTGGACAGCAAGCCTTTATCAGCCCCAGCATTTT; CDR3: CASSWTASLYQPQHF
V: TRBV6-6; D: NA; size: few; J: TRBJ2-7; length: 16; DNA: TGTGCCAGCAGTCCCTCCTACGGCAGGCCGAGCTACGAGCAGTACTTC; CDR3: CASSPSYGRPSYEQYF
V: TRBV4-2; D: NA; size: NA; J: TRBJ2-3; length: 16; DNA: TGTGCCAGCAGCCAAGATATGCAGTCTAGCACAGATACGCAGTATTTT; CDR3: CASSQDMQSSTDTQYF
V: TRBV19; D: TRBD2; size: NA; J: TRBJ2-1; length: 17; DNA: TGTGCCAGTAGTACTAGGACTAGCGGAGGCCCCTACAATGAGCAGTTCTTC; CDR3: CASSTRTSGGPYNEQFF
V: TRBV18; D: NA; size: NA; J: TRBJ2-7; length: 15; DNA: TGTGCCAGCTCATCCCTCGACACCTTCCACTACGAGCAGTACTTC; CDR3: CASSSLDTFHYEQYF
V: TRBV18; D: NA; size: NA; J: TRBJ1-5; length: 13; DNA: TGTGCCAGCTCACCAGGGAGCCTCGGGCCCCAGCATTTT; CDR3: CASSPGSLGPQHF
V: TRBV21-1; D: NA; size: few; J: TRBJ2-7; length: 16; DNA: TGTGCCAGCAGCAAAGGACCCCGACAGGGGGCCTACGAGCAGTACTTC; CDR3: CASSKGPRQGAYEQYF
V: TRBV4-1; D: TRBD2; size: NA; J: TRBJ2-5; length: 17; DNA: TGCGCCAGCAGCCATCTTGGACTAGCGGGGCCTCAAGAGACCCAGTACTTC; CDR3: CASSHLGLAGPQETQYF
V: TRBV5-1; D: TRBD2; size: NA; J: TRBJ2-7; length: 17; DNA: TGCGCCAGCAGCTTGGCCGGACTAGCGGGAGTCCCCTACGAGCAGTACTTC; CDR3: CASSLAGLAGVPYEQYF
V: TRBV23-1; D: TRBD1; size: NA; J: TRBJ1-5; length: 18; DNA: TGCGCCAGCAGTCAAGAAGGGACAGGGGACGGAGGCAATCAGCCCCAGCATTTT; CDR3: CASSQEGTGDGGNQPQHF
V: TRBV4-1; D: NA; size: medium-sized; J: TRBJ2-7; length: 14; DNA: TGCGCCAGCAGCCAAATCCTCCTGGCCTACGAGCAGTACTTC; CDR3: CASSQILLAYEQYF
V: TRBV18; D: NA; size: NA; J: TRBJ2-4; length: 14; DNA: TGTGCCAGCTCTCCACAGGTACCCAAAAACATTCAGTACTTC; CDR3: CASSPQVPKNIQYF
V: TRBV28; D: TRBD1; size: NA; J: TRBJ2-7; length: 13; DNA: TGTGCCAGCAGCCCGACAGGGGAGAATGGGCAGTACTTC; CDR3: CASSPTGENGQYF
V: TRBV30; D: NA; size: few; J: TRBJ1-2; length: 20; DNA: TGTGCCTGGAGTGTATGGTATTATGGGAAGAGGGATGCTCTGAACTATGGCTACACCTTC; CDR3: CAWSVWYYGKRDALNYGYTF
V: TRBV2; D: NA; size: NA; J: TRBJ2-7; length: 14; DNA: TGTGCCAGCAGGGCCGGGCCGAGCTCCTACGAGCAGTACTTC; CDR3: CASRAGPSSYEQYF
V: TRBV5-1; D: TRBD1; size: once; J: TRBJ1-1; length: 13; DNA: TGCGCCAGCAGCAGCCGACAGGGCACTGAAGCTTTCTTT; CDR3: CASSSRQGTEAFF
V: TRBV7-2; D: NA; size: NA; J: TRBJ1-2; length: 13; DNA: TGTGCCAGCAGCCTTCGAGGACTCGGGGGCTACACCTTC; CDR3: CASSLRGLGGYTF
V: TRBV18; D: NA; size: NA; J: TRBJ2-2; length: 16; DNA: TGTGCCAGCTCACCAAGCGGACTGGCGAACACCGGGGAGCTGTTTTTT; CDR3: CASSPSGLANTGELFF
V: TRBV6-5; D: NA; size: few; J: TRBJ2-5; length: 12; DNA: TGTGCCACCAGGTCCCGCCAAGAGACCCAGTACTTC; CDR3: CATRSRQETQYF
V: TRBV11-3; D: NA; size: NA; J: TRBJ1-4; length: 15; DNA: TGTGCCAGCAGCTCGTCGAGGGGGAGGAACGAAAAACTGTTTTTT; CDR3: CASSSSRGRNEKLFF
V: TRBV7-9; D: NA; size: few; J: TRBJ2-1; length: 15; DNA: TGTGCCAGCAGCTTAGACTGGGGCTCCTACAATGAGCAGTTCTTC; CDR3: CASSLDWGSYNEQFF
V: TRBV29-1; D: NA; size: NA; J: TRBJ2-4; length: 14; DNA: TGCAGCGTTCAGTCAACAGGGACCAAAAACATTCAGTACTTC; CDR3: CSVQSTGTKNIQYF
V: TRBV11-1; D: TRBD1; size: NA; J: TRBJ2-7; length: 15; DNA: TGTGCCAGCAGGATAGGTGGGACAGCCTCCTACGAGCAGTACTTC; CDR3: CASRIGGTASYEQYF
V: TRBV5-8; D: TRBD2; size: few; J: TRBJ2-1; length: 15; DNA: TGTGCCAGCAGCATAGGACTAGCGGTTTACAATGAGCAGTTCTTC; CDR3: CASSIGLAVYNEQFF
V: TRBV6-6; D: NA; size: NA; J: TRBJ1-5; length: 13; DNA: TGTGCCAGCAGTTACCTTAGTCGTCAGCCCCAGCATTTT; CDR3: CASSYLSRQPQHF
V: TRBV5-1; D: NA; size: few; J: TRBJ2-5; length: 13; DNA: TGCGCCAGCAGCTTGGGGGCGGGGGAGACCCAGTACTTC; CDR3: CASSLGAGETQYF
V: TRBV5-1; D: NA; size: NA; J: TRBJ2-7; length: 13; DNA: TGCGCCAGCAGCTTGGGCGGACTTTACGAGCAGTACTTC; CDR3: CASSLGGLYEQYF
V: TRBV28; D: NA; size: NA; J: TRBJ2-7; length: 12; DNA: TGTGCCAGCCAGGAACGGGGTTACGAGCAGTACTTC; CDR3: CASQERGYEQYF
V: TRBV4-2; D: TRBD1; size: NA; J: TRBJ2-1; length: 17; DNA: TGTGCCAGCAGCCAAGATGGAACCGGGACAGTATACAATGAGCAGTTCTTC; CDR3: CASSQDGTGTVYNEQFF
V: TRBV5-4; D: TRBD1; size: NA; J: TRBJ1-4; length: 16; DNA: TGTGCCAGCAGCGTGGGACAGGGGAGGGCTAATGAAAAACTGTTTTTT; CDR3: CASSVGQGRANEKLFF
V: TRBV6-5; D: NA; size: NA; J: TRBJ1-5; length: 14; DNA: TGTGCCAGCAGTGAACTGGCGGGGTGGCAGCCCCAGCATTTT; CDR3: CASSELAGWQPQHF
V: TRBV28; D: NA; size: NA; J: TRBJ1-5; length: 13; DNA: TGTGCCAGCAGGGGGCTGAGCAATCAGCCCCAGCATTTT; CDR3: CASRGLSNQPQHF
V: TRBV7-3; D: NA; size: NA; J: TRBJ1-2; length: 14; DNA: TGTGCCAGCAGCTTAACCGGGGGGAACTATGGCTACACCTTC; CDR3: CASSLTGGNYGYTF
V: TRBV27; D: NA; size: NA; J: TRBJ2-1; length: 15; DNA: TGTGCCAGCAGTTCCCAGTGGAACTCCTACAATGAGCAGTTCTTC; CDR3: CASSSQWNSYNEQFF
V: TRBV7-6; D: TRBD2; size: few; J: TRBJ2-7; length: 17; DNA: TGTGCCAGCAGCCCATGGACTAGCGGGAGGAGCTCCTACGAGCAGTACTTC; CDR3: CASSPWTSGRSSYEQYF
V: TRBV19; D: NA; size: NA; J: TRBJ2-3; length: 14; DNA: TGTGCCAGTAGTATAGTTGACTCAAGGGATACGCAGTATTTT; CDR3: CASSIVDSRDTQYF
V: TRBV7-9; D: NA; size: NA; J: TRBJ2-1; length: 16; DNA: TGTGCCAGCAGCATTACGACCTATCTTGTAGGGAATGAGCAGTTCTTC; CDR3: CASSITTYLVGNEQFF